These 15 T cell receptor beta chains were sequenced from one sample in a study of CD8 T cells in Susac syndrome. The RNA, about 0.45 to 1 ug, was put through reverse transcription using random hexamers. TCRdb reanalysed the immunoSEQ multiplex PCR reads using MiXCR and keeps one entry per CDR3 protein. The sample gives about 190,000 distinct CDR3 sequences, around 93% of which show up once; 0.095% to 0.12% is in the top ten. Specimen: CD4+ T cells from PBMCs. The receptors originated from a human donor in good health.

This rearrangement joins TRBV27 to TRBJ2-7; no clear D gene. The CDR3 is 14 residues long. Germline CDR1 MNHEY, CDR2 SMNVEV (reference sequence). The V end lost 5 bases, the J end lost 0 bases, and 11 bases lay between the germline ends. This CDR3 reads CASSRDISSYEQYV. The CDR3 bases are TGTGCCAGCAGTCGCGACATTAGCTCCTACGAGCAGTACGTC.

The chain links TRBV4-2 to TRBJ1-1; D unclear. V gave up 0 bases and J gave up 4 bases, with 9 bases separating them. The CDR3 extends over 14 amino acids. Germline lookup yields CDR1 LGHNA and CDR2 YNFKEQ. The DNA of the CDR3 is TGTGCCAGCAGCCAAGATCGGGTGGCCACTGAAGCTTTCTTT. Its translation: CASSQDRVATEAFF.

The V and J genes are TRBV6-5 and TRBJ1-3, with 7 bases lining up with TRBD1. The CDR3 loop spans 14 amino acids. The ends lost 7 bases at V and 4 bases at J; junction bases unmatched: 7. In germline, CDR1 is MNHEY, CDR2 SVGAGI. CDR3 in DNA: TGTGCCAGCACTGCGACAGGGCTCGGAAACACCATATATTTT. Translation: CASTATGLGNTIYF.

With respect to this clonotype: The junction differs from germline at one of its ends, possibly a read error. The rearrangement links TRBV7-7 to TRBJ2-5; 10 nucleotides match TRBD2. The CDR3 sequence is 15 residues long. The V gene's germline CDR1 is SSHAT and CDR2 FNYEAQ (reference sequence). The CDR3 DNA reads TGTGCTAGCAGCAAACTAGCGGGGCCCCAAGAGACCCAGTACTTC. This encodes CASSKLAGPQETQYF.

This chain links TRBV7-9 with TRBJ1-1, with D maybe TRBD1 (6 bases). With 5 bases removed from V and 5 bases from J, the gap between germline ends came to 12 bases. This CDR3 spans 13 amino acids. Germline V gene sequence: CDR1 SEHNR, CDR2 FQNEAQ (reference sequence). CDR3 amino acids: CASSNRVHTEAFF. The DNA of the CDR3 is TGTGCCAGCAGCAACAGGGTCCATACTGAAGCTTTCTTT.

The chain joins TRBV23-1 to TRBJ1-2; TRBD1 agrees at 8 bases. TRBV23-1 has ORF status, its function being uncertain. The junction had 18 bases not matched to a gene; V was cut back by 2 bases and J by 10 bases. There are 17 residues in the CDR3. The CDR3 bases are TGCGCCAGCAGTCAAACTCCGAAGACAGGGGCGACCTGTGACTACACCTTC. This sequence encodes CASSQTPKTGATCDYTF.

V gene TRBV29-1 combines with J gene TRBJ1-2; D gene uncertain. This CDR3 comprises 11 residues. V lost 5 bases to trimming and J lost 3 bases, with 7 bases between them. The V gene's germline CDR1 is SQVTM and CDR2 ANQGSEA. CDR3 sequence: CSVLEDYGYTF. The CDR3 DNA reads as TGCAGCGTTTTGGAGGACTATGGCTACACCTTC.

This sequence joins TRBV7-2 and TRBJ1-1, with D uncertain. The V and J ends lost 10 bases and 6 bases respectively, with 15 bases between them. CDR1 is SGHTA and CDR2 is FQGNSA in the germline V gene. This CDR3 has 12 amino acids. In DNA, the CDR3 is TGTGCCACCACAGCTACGAATTCTGAAGCTTTCTTT. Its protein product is CATTATNSEAFF.

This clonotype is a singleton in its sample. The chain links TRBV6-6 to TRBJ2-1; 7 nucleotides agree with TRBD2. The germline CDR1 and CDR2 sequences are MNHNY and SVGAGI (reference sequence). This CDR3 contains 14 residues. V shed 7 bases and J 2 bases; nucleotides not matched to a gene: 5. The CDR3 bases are TGTGCCAGCAACGGCGGGGGAGCCTACAATGAGCAGTTCTTC. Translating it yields CASNGGGAYNEQFF.

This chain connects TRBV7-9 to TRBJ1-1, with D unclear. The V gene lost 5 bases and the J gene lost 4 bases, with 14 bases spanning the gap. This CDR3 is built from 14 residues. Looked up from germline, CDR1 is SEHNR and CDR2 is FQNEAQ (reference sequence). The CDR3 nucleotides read TGTGCCAGCAGCCCTAATCGAGTCGGCACTGAAGCTTTCTTT. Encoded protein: CASSPNRVGTEAFF.

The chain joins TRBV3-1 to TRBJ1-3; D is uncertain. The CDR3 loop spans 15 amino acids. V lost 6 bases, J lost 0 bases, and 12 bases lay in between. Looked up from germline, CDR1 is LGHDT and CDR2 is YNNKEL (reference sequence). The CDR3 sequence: CASRYSGVSGNTIYF. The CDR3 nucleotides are TGTGCCAGCAGGTACAGCGGAGTCTCTGGAAACACCATATATTTT.

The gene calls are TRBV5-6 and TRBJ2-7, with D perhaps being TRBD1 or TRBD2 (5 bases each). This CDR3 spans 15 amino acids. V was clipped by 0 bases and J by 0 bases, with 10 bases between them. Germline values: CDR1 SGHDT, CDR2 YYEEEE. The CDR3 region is CASSLVGGSSYEQYV. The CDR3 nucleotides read TGTGCCAGCAGCTTGGTTGGGGGTTCCTCCTACGAGCAGTACGTC.

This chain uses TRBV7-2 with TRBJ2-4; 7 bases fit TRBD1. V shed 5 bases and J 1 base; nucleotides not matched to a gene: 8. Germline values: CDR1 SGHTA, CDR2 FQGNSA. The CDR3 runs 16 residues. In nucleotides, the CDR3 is TGTGCCAGCAGCAGCGACCCACAGGGGGCCAAAAACATTCAGTACTTC. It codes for CASSSDPQGAKNIQYF.

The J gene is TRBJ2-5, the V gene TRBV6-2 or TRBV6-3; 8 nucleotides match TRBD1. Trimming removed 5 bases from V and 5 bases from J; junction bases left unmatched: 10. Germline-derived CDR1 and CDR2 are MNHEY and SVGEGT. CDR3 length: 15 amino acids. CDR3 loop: CASSHPGQADETQYF. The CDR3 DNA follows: TGTGCCAGCAGTCACCCGGGACAGGCGGACGAGACCCAGTACTTC.

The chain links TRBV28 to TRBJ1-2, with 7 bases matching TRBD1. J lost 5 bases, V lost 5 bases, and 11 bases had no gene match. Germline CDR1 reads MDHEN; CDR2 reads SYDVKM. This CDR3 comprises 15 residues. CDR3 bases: TGTGCCAGCAGTATCTACGGCAGGGGGAGGTATGGCTACACCTTC. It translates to CASSIYGRGRYGYTF.